The entry below gives a single T cell receptor (beta chain) sequence along with its context. The antigen is unknown. When around 9 days of culture had elapsed, CD4+ T cells were isolated. Trimming shortened V by 3 bases and J by 2 bases, and 13 bases separated the two germline ends. There are 15 residues in the CDR3. From germline, CDR1 is SGHNT and CDR2 YENEEA. The data stem from a study of vaccination effects on CD4 cells after COVID-19. General study results and limits: Cross-reactivity with common cold coronaviruses was shown by only 1 of 255 vaccine-induced clones in healthy vaccinees.

Profiled with immunoSEQ multiplex PCR; TCRdb holds only in-frame clones, not every one. The sample yields 45,000 to 50,000 clones, 65% to 80% seen once. V usage is TRBV11-3 and J usage is TRBJ2-5; D is possibly TRBD1 (6 bases). The sequenced sample was CD4+ T cells from PBMCs cultured without peptide, obtained before COVID-19 vaccination. This TCR derives from a human donor who received a COVID-19 vaccine. CDR3 DNA: TGTGCCAGCAGCTTTGGCAGGGGTCCTCAAGAGACCCAGTACTTC. It translates to CASSFGRGPQETQYF.